Following are 18 T cell receptor beta chains from one sample sequenced in a study of Ad26.COV2.S vaccination and SARS-CoV-2 variants. Stated treatment: around 19 received Ad26.COV2.S at low or high dose, single or two shots; five or six received placebo; per-sample allocation not given. Collection of the samples took place on day 63 after the first injection of vaccine or placebo. Produced via immunoSEQ multiplex PCR; TCRdb's table is partial and in-frame only. The sample has fewer than 400,000 clones; over 75% are singletons. Sequenced here: peripheral blood, sampled in a trial of Ad26.COV2.S vaccine versus placebo. These receptors came from a person aged 18-65 years who received the Ad26.COV2.S COVID-19 vaccine or a placebo.

The genes are TRBV3-1 (or the pseudogene TRBV3-2) and TRBJ1-5, with unresolved D. Germline loops: CDR1 LGHDT, CDR2 YNNKEL (reference sequence). Between the trimmed V and J ends, which lost 2 bases and 1 base, there was a span of 9 bases. The CDR3 contains 15 residues. This CDR3 is CASSQMDGSNQPQHF. In nucleotides, the CDR3 is TGTGCCAGCAGCCAAATGGACGGGAGCAATCAGCCCCAGCATTTT.

The chain recombines TRBV11-2 with TRBJ2-5; D tentatively reads TRBD1 or TRBD2 (5 bases each). The CDR3 totals 17 residues. Germline CDR1 and CDR2: SGHAT and FQNNGV. The germline V and J ends were trimmed by 0 bases and 1 base, with 15 bases remaining between them. The CDR3 spells CASSLEGTAPLQETQYF. In nucleotides, the CDR3 is TGTGCCAGCAGCTTAGAAGGGACCGCGCCACTCCAAGAGACCCAGTACTTC.

The chain links TRBV4-1 to TRBJ2-7; 10 positions match TRBD2. V was pared by 1 base and J by 5 bases, with 14 bases of the junction left unmatched. The CDR3 sequence is 18 residues long. The germline gives CDR1 MGHRA, CDR2 YSYEKL. The CDR3: CASSQGPFYSGRANEQYF. The CDR3 region has the DNA TGCGCCAGCAGCCAAGGGCCTTTTTACAGCGGGAGGGCCAACGAGCAGTACTTC.

The rearrangement joins TRBV12-3 or TRBV12-4 to TRBJ2-3, with D perhaps matching TRBD1 (5 bases). Trimming took 6 bases from V and 2 from J, leaving 6 bases between them. The CDR3 runs 12 residues. The CDR3 sequence is CASRGVTDTQYF. CDR3 DNA: TGTGCCAGCAGAGGGGTCACAGATACGCAGTATTTT.

This chain connects TRBV19 to TRBJ1-2; 10 nucleotides line up with TRBD1. The V segment lost 3 bases and the J segment 2 bases; nucleotides outside the gene matches: 0. The CDR3 has 14 amino acids. The germline V gene has CDR1 LNHDA and CDR2 SQIVND (reference sequence). CDR3 region: CASSMGQGNYGYTF. CDR3 DNA sequence: TGTGCCAGTAGTATGGGACAGGGGAACTATGGCTACACCTTC. The variable domain in full, completed from reference TRBV19 and TRBJ1-2, reads DGGITQSPKYLFRKEGQNVTLSCEQNLNHDAMYWYRQDPGQGLRLIYYSQIVNDFQKGDIAEGYSVSREKKESFPLTVTSAQKNPTAFYLCASSMGQGNYGYTFGSGTRLTVV.

The CDR3 reads CSARDNEQYF. The DNA for the CDR3 is TGCAGTGCTAGAGATAACGAGCAGTACTTC. The gene calls are TRBV20-1 and TRBJ2-7; D remains unclear. Germline assignment: CDR1 DFQATT and CDR2 SNEGSKA (reference sequence). This CDR3 is built from 10 residues. V was shortened by 0 bases and J by 5 bases, with 2 bases between the two germline ends.

The chain has TRBV7-2 and TRBJ2-2, with 12 bases that match TRBD2. CDR3 length: 17 amino acids. After removal of 3 bases from V and 4 bases from J, the junction contained 6 bases not matched to a gene. The V gene's germline CDR1 is SGHTA and CDR2 FQGNSA. The CDR3 nucleotides are TGTGCCAGCAGCTTCTCCCTAGCGGGAGGGACCACCGGGGAGCTGTTTTTT. Its translation: CASSFSLAGGTTGELFF.

CDR3 sequence reads: CASSWIQNTEAFF. DNA of the CDR3: TGTGCCAGTAGCTGGATACAGAACACTGAAGCTTTCTTT. The V call is TRBV19, the J call TRBJ1-1, with no clear D. This CDR3 is built from 13 residues. With 6 bases removed from V and 1 base from J, the gap between germline ends came to 9 bases. Germline V CDR1 and CDR2: LNHDA, SQIVND (reference sequence).

The chain recombines TRBV6-2 or TRBV6-3 with TRBJ2-7; 10 bases agree with TRBD2. The V segment lost 2 bases and the J segment 5 bases; nucleotides outside the gene matches: 21. From germline, CDR1 is MNHEY and CDR2 SVGEGT. The CDR3 has 20 residues. The CDR3 here is CASSYELSSGSSGGHDEQYF. Here the CDR3 DNA reads TGTGCCAGCAGTTACGAACTCTCCTCGGGAAGTAGCGGGGGGCACGACGAGCAGTACTTC.

This clone was counted once. The gene calls are TRBV5-1 and TRBJ2-3, with 10 bases aligning to TRBD2. The CDR3 spans 15 residues. Per the germline V gene, CDR1 is SGHRS and CDR2 is YFSETQ. With V trimmed by 1 base and J by 3 bases, 2 bases remained unmatched. The CDR3 nucleotides are TGCGCCAGCAGCTTGCTAGCGGGAGAGACAGATACGCAGTATTTT. It encodes CASSLLAGETDTQYF.

In its sample, this clone was seen a few times. The chain recombines TRBV6-5 with TRBJ1-6, with no clear D. V lost 6 bases, J lost 6 bases, and 6 bases lay in between. CDR3 size: 12 residues. The germline V gene encodes CDR1 MNHEY and CDR2 SVGAGI. The CDR3 sequence: CASRGSNSPLHF. In nucleotides, the CDR3 is TGTGCCAGCAGGGGGTCTAATTCACCCCTCCACTTT.

The J gene is TRBJ2-1, the V gene TRBV28; D uncertain. This CDR3 region has 12 residues. Germline loops: CDR1 MDHEN, CDR2 SYDVKM. V gave up 7 bases and J gave up 6 bases, with 10 bases separating them. The CDR3 DNA reads TGTGCCAGCACGGCTGTCTCCAATGAGCAGTTCTTC. Protein: CASTAVSNEQFF.

The CDR3 here is CTSSQVRLAGFAGELFF. CDR3 nucleotides: TGCACCAGCAGCCAAGTGAGACTAGCGGGGTTCGCCGGGGAGCTGTTTTTT. The chain is built from TRBV1 and TRBJ2-2; TRBD2 reflects the table's D call only, with no check against the DNA. TRBV1 is noted as a pseudogene. The CDR3 runs 17 residues.

This clone was counted once. V is TRBV18 and J is TRBJ1-1; TRBD1 matches at 7 bases. This CDR3 has 13 residues. The V gene end was trimmed by 1 base and the J gene end by 5 bases; junction bases not matched to a gene: 1. Germline V lookup: CDR1 KGHSH, CDR2 LQKENI. The CDR3 is CASSPQTGTEAFF. The DNA for the CDR3 is TGTGCCAGCTCACCACAGACAGGGACTGAAGCTTTCTTT.

This rearrangement joins TRBV19 to TRBJ2-1, with 16 bases matching TRBD2. Germline V gene sequence: CDR1 LNHDA, CDR2 SQIVND (reference sequence). The CDR3 extends over 17 amino acids. The J segment lost 7 bases and the V segment lost 4 bases, leaving 7 bases of the junction unmatched. CDR3 in DNA: TGTGCCAGTAGTACGGGACTAGCGGGAGGGTACTGGAATGAGCAGTTCTTC. It specifies CASSTGLAGGYWNEQFF.

V usage is TRBV27 and J usage is TRBJ2-1, with TRBD2 identical over 9 bases. Germline lookup yields CDR1 MNHEY and CDR2 SMNVEV (reference sequence). CDR3 length: 17 amino acids. The V segment lost 6 bases and the J segment 9 bases; nucleotides outside the gene matches: 18. In nucleotides, the CDR3 is TGTGCCAGCAGGATGGTTGGTTTGGCTAGCGGGAATAGTGAGCAGTTCTTC. It encodes CASRMVGLASGNSEQFF.

This clone was recorded once. The junction does not match germline at one end; this may be a read error. The chain employs TRBV27 and TRBJ2-1; 11 bases fit TRBD2. The germline CDR1 and CDR2 sequences are MNHEY and SMNVEV (reference sequence). This CDR3 region has 14 residues. For the CDR3, the DNA is TGTGCCAGCACTTTAGCGGGAGGGCACAATGAGCAGTTCTTC. Amino acid sequence: CASTLAGGHNEQFF.

This clone has more than one count but fewer than ten. The rearrangement links TRBV9 to TRBJ2-3; the match to TRBD2 covers 12 bases. CDR1 is SGDLS and CDR2 is YYNGEE in the germline V gene. This CDR3 spans 16 amino acids. Trimming took 3 bases from V and 3 from J; bases not matched to a gene: 5. For the CDR3, the DNA is TGTGCCAGCAGCGCTCTAGCGGGAGGGACAACAGATACGCAGTATTTT. It yields the protein CASSALAGGTTDTQYF.